A single sample gave rise to the 26 T cell receptor beta chains below, sequenced in a study of T cell responses to AZD1222 COVID-19 vaccine. The data were produced by immunoSEQ multiplex PCR, yet TCRdb's version contains in-frame clones alone and is incomplete. Here the sample spans over 100,000 clones, about nine tenths being singletons. Specimen: peripheral blood, collected on day 0 of AZD1222 vaccination. All receptors derive from an adult in good health.

The rearrangement joins TRBV19 to TRBJ1-1, with 12 bases matching TRBD1. Germline values: CDR1 LNHDA, CDR2 SQIVND (reference sequence). The CDR3 extends over 18 amino acids. Trimming at V came to 3 bases and at J to 5 bases, leaving 13 bases not matched to a gene. CDR3: CASSILSGDRGRKTEAFF. CDR3 DNA sequence: TGTGCCAGTAGTATCCTCTCGGGGGACAGGGGGCGCAAAACTGAAGCTTTCTTT.

This rearrangement joins TRBV5-1 to TRBJ1-2; TRBD1 matches at 8 bases. The V gene end was trimmed by 6 bases and the J gene end by 2 bases; junction bases not matched to a gene: 3. CDR3 length: 13 residues. CDR1 is SGHRS, CDR2 YFSETQ, per germline. Here the CDR3 DNA reads TGCGCCAGCACGGACAGGGTCAACTATGGCTACACCTTC. Translated: CASTDRVNYGYTF.

The rearrangement uses TRBV11-2 and TRBJ1-5, with TRBD1 matching over 7 bases. J was trimmed by 4 bases and V by 0 bases; bases with no gene match: 3. Germline CDR1 is SGHAT and CDR2 is FQNNGV. There are 15 residues in the CDR3. The CDR3 DNA follows: TGTGCCAGCAGCTTAGACAGGGGGAGGAATCAGCCCCAGCATTTT. This gives the protein CASSLDRGRNQPQHF.

This clone came up a few times. The chain combines TRBV28 with TRBJ2-5, with TRBD2 matching over 8 bases. Trimming removed 4 bases from V and 2 bases from J; junction bases left unmatched: 6. Germline CDR1 MDHEN, CDR2 SYDVKM. The CDR3 has 15 amino acids. Here the CDR3 reads CASSSGAGVQETQYF. As DNA, the CDR3 is TGTGCCAGCAGTTCGGGAGCGGGGGTTCAAGAGACCCAGTACTTC. The whole variable domain, remainder taken from reference TRBV28 and TRBJ2-5, is DVKVTQSSRYLVKRTGEKVFLECVQDMDHENMFWYRQDPGLGLRLIYFSYDVKMKEKGDIPEGYSVSREKKERFSLILESASTNQTSMYLCASSSGAGVQETQYFGPGTRLLVL.

The V gene is TRBV27, the J gene TRBJ2-2, with D maybe TRBD2 (5 bases). V lost 4 bases, J lost 6 bases, and 18 bases lay in between. The germline V gene has CDR1 MNHEY and CDR2 SMNVEV (reference sequence). The CDR3 sequence is 16 residues long. The CDR3 region has the DNA TGTGCCAGCAGTTCTCGGCTAGCTTATGACGCCGGGGAGCTGTTTTTT. Translating it yields CASSSRLAYDAGELFF.

In this sample, this clone turned up a few times. The J gene is TRBJ2-5, the V gene TRBV3-1 (or the pseudogene TRBV3-2), with a tentative D call TRBD1 (5 bases). Trimming left V 2 bases short and J 2 bases short, with 6 bases between. CDR3 length equals 13 residues. Germline CDR1 LGHDT, CDR2 YNNKEL (reference sequence). CDR3 nucleotide sequence: TGTGCCAGCAGCCAACGACAGCAAGAGACCCAGTACTTC. This gives the protein CASSQRQQETQYF.

The chain employs TRBV6-5 and TRBJ1-4, with 7 bases identical to TRBD1. This CDR3 is 14 amino acids long. Germline CDR1 MNHEY, CDR2 SVGAGI. V lost 5 bases, J lost 7 bases, and 7 bases stayed unmatched. DNA of the CDR3: TGTGCCAGCAGTAGGGGGCAGGGTGGTGAAAAACTGTTTTTT. Its protein is CASSRGQGGEKLFF.

The V call is TRBV4-2, the J call TRBJ2-7; the D gene is possibly TRBD2 (6 bases). The germline V and J ends were trimmed by 0 bases and 5 bases, with 20 bases remaining between them. CDR3 length: 17 residues. Germline CDR1 LGHNA, CDR2 YNFKEQ. CDR3 sequence (DNA): TGTGCCAGCAGCCAAGATCTTTCCCCCGCGGGGACCCACGAGCAGTACTTC. Its translation is CASSQDLSPAGTHEQYF.

The genes are TRBV9 and TRBJ1-2, with D uncertain. Germline CDR1 reads SGDLS; CDR2 reads YYNGEE. CDR3 length equals 15 residues. V was pared by 0 bases and J by 1 base, with 10 bases between. CDR3 loop: CASSVGWSNNYGYTF. Here the CDR3 DNA reads TGTGCCAGCAGCGTAGGTTGGAGCAATAACTATGGCTACACCTTC. Complete variable domain (other parts from reference TRBV9 and TRBJ1-2): DSGVTQTPKHLITATGQRVTLRCSPRSGDLSVYWYQQSLDQGLQFLIQYYNGEERAKGNILERFSAQQFPDLHSELNLSSLELGDSALYFCASSVGWSNNYGYTFGSGTRLTVV.

The genes are TRBV24-1 and TRBJ1-5, with D possibly TRBD1 on 6 matching bases. Trimming took off 3 bases at V and 9 bases at J, with 17 bases between the two ends. The CDR3 consists of 15 residues. Per the germline V gene, CDR1 is KGHDR and CDR2 is SFDVKD. The CDR3 reads CATSDTRDIKGPQHF. The CDR3 nucleotides are TGTGCCACCAGTGATACCCGGGACATCAAGGGGCCCCAGCATTTT.

This chain uses TRBV2 with TRBJ2-3; 11 positions agree with TRBD2. Losses at the gene ends were 0 bases for V and 6 bases for J; bases not matched to a gene: 8. There are 17 residues in the CDR3. The germline gives CDR1 SNHLY, CDR2 FYNNEI. CDR3 coding DNA: TGTGCCAGCAGTGAAGCCCGGGTAGCGGGAGGGTCCGATACGCAGTATTTT. It specifies CASSEARVAGGSDTQYF.

The chain links TRBV3-1 (or the pseudogene TRBV3-2) to TRBJ2-5; the D gene is possibly TRBD2 (5 bases). The V and J ends lost 4 bases and 4 bases respectively, with 19 bases between them. This CDR3 has 16 amino acids. The germline V gene encodes CDR1 LGHDT and CDR2 YNNKEL (reference sequence). CDR3 coding DNA: TGTGCCAGCAGCCGGCCGACTAAAACGGGAATAGAGACCCAGTACTTC. This gives the protein CASSRPTKTGIETQYF.

V and J are TRBV5-6 and TRBJ2-7; 13 nucleotides line up with TRBD2. V lost 4 bases, J lost 7 bases, and 14 bases stayed unmatched. The CDR3 runs to 17 residues. CDR1 is SGHDT and CDR2 is YYEEEE in the germline V gene. CDR3 region: CASSPLKGTSGTREQYF. The CDR3 bases are TGTGCCAGCAGCCCACTTAAAGGGACTAGCGGGACGCGGGAGCAGTACTTC.

This clone was seen once. The J gene is TRBJ1-2, the V gene TRBV5-4; no reliable D call. Germline-derived CDR1 and CDR2 are SGHNT and YYREEE (reference sequence). The CDR3 has 15 amino acids. V gave up 0 bases and J gave up 4 bases, with 13 bases separating them. The CDR3: CASSLDGGGVYGYTF. The CDR3 DNA is TGTGCCAGCAGCTTGGACGGCGGCGGAGTCTATGGCTACACCTTC.

The CDR3 protein is CASSHGPPDYGYTF. DNA for the CDR3: TGCGCCAGCAGCCACGGGCCACCCGACTATGGCTACACCTTC. The chain has TRBV4-1 and TRBJ1-2; D is unresolved. The germline V gene has CDR1 MGHRA and CDR2 YSYEKL. The CDR3 totals 14 residues. Trimming pared 3 bases from V and 3 bases from J, leaving 11 bases between.

The chain couples TRBV2 to TRBJ2-1; 9 bases match TRBD2. Germline trimming cut 6 bases from V and 9 bases from J; bases unmatched to any gene: 12. The CDR3 is made up of 15 amino acids. Germline V lookup: CDR1 SNHLY, CDR2 FYNNEI. The CDR3 DNA is TGTGCCAGCAGGAGAATAGCGGGAGTCAGAGGTGAGCAGTTCTTC. Its translation is CASRRIAGVRGEQFF.

CDR3 region: CASSLTRFTGELFF. Here the CDR3 DNA reads TGTGCCAGCAGCTTAACTCGTTTCACCGGGGAGCTGTTTTTT. The rearrangement links TRBV7-6 to TRBJ2-2; no definite D call. The CDR3 is 14 residues long. The V end lost 2 bases, the J end lost 4 bases, and 8 bases lay between the germline ends. The germline V gene has CDR1 SGHVS and CDR2 FNYEAQ. Full variable domain (outside the CDR3, taken from reference TRBV7-6 and TRBJ2-2): GAGVSQSPRYKVTKRGQDVALRCDPISGHVSLYWYRQALGQGPEFLTYFNYEAQQDKSGLPNDRFSAERPEGSISTLTIQRTEQRDSAMYRCASSLTRFTGELFFGEGSRLTVL.

The sample holds one count of this clone. V gene TRBV9 combines with J gene TRBJ2-1; TRBD2 matches at 12 bases. The length of the CDR3 is 16 residues. Germline V gene data show CDR1 as SGDLS and CDR2 as YYNGEE. V gave up 4 bases and J gave up 7 bases; unmatched junction bases: 9. The CDR3 DNA reads as TGTGCCAGCAGCCCCGATGGGCTAGCGGGAGGGAATGAGCAGTTCTTC. Translated, it gives CASSPDGLAGGNEQFF.

The chain employs TRBV10-1 and TRBJ2-5; tentatively, D is TRBD2 (6 bases). V lost 6 bases to trimming and J lost 2 bases, with 13 bases between them. Germline V gene data show CDR1 as WNHNN and CDR2 as SYGVQD (reference sequence). This CDR3 is built from 14 residues. The CDR3: CASSGGAQQETQYF. For the CDR3, the DNA is TGCGCCAGCAGCGGGGGAGCGCAACAAGAGACCCAGTACTTC.

In its sample, this clone was seen a few times. The rearrangement links TRBV5-1 to TRBJ2-1; TRBD2 aligns across 7 bases. Germline CDR1 is SGHRS and CDR2 is YFSETQ. V lost 2 bases to trimming and J lost 7 bases; unmatched junction nucleotides: 6. This CDR3 has 14 amino acids. Here the CDR3 DNA reads TGCGCCAGCAGCTTTGGTTCGGGAGGAAATGAGCAGTTCTTC. Protein product: CASSFGSGGNEQFF.

The CDR3: CASSFSRGISNQPQHF. For the CDR3, the DNA is TGTGCCAGCAGTTTTAGCAGGGGGATTAGCAATCAGCCCCAGCATTTT. V is TRBV28 and J is TRBJ1-5, with 7 bases matching TRBD1. V shed 3 bases, J shed 0 bases, and the junction held 5 bases outside the gene matches. From germline, CDR1 is MDHEN and CDR2 SYDVKM. The CDR3 length is 16 residues.

The rearrangement joins TRBV13 to TRBJ1-5; the match to TRBD1 covers 8 bases. V was clipped by 5 bases and J by 7 bases; unmatched bases: 10. The V gene's germline CDR1 is PRHDT and CDR2 FYEKMQ (reference sequence). The length of the CDR3 is 15 residues. The CDR3 protein is CASSLAITGGQPQHF. The CDR3 DNA reads TGTGCCAGCAGCCTCGCCATTACAGGGGGACAGCCCCAGCATTTT.

The gene calls are TRBV3-1 (or the pseudogene TRBV3-2) and TRBJ2-1; perhaps TRBD2 as D (5 bases). The CDR3 totals 14 residues. The V gene's germline CDR1 is LGHDT and CDR2 YNNKEL (reference sequence). The V and J ends lost 10 bases and 9 bases respectively, with 22 bases between them. The CDR3 DNA is TGTGCCACCAACCCCGGACTTTTTAGTCCTGAGCAGTTCTTC. It codes for CATNPGLFSPEQFF.

The chain uses TRBV5-1 and TRBJ2-3; D remains unclear. The CDR3 is 14 amino acids. CDR1 and CDR2 (germline): SGHRS, YFSETQ. The V end was cut by 0 bases, the J end by 5 bases, with 10 bases between. The CDR3 here is CASSLEASGDTQYF. The CDR3 DNA reads TGCGCCAGCAGCTTGGAGGCCTCGGGAGATACGCAGTATTTT.

This rearrangement joins TRBV10-3 to TRBJ1-5; 7 positions match TRBD1. The CDR3 consists of 14 residues. The V segment lost 3 bases and the J segment 6 bases; nucleotides outside the gene matches: 5. Germline CDR1 is ENHRY and CDR2 is SYGVKD. CDR3 bases: TGTGCCATCAGTGAATCAGGGGGGGGTCAGCCCCAGCATTTT. It is translated as CAISESGGGQPQHF.

V and J are TRBV15 and TRBJ2-7; possibly TRBD1 or TRBD2 for D (5 bases each). The CDR3 has 15 amino acids. Looked up from germline, CDR1 is LNHNV and CDR2 is YYDKDF (reference sequence). V was trimmed by 5 bases and J by 0 bases, leaving 14 bases between them. The DNA for the CDR3 is TGTGCCACCAGCGGGGGAGTTTTAAGCTCCTACGAGCAGTACTTC. Protein product: CATSGGVLSSYEQYF.